This record looks at one T cell receptor (beta chain) sequence and its context. The data stem from a study of blood T cell repertoires in COVID-19. Data came from immunoSEQ multiplex PCR; TCRdb stores just in-frame clones and leaves some out. The sample yields 110,000 or so clones, approximately 88% seen once. The CDR3 consists of 16 residues. Germline V gene lookup returns CDR1 KGHDR and CDR2 SFDVKD. V lost 3 bases, J lost 1 base, and 5 bases stayed unmatched. The sequence came from a woman in her 40s with acute or convalescent COVID-19. The V call is TRBV24-1, the J call TRBJ2-1; the match to TRBD1 covers 7 bases. Input material: peripheral blood. CDR3 coding DNA: TGTGCCACCAGTGATCCGACAGGGAGTTCCTACAATGAGCAGTTCTTC. Translation: CATSDPTGSSYNEQFF.